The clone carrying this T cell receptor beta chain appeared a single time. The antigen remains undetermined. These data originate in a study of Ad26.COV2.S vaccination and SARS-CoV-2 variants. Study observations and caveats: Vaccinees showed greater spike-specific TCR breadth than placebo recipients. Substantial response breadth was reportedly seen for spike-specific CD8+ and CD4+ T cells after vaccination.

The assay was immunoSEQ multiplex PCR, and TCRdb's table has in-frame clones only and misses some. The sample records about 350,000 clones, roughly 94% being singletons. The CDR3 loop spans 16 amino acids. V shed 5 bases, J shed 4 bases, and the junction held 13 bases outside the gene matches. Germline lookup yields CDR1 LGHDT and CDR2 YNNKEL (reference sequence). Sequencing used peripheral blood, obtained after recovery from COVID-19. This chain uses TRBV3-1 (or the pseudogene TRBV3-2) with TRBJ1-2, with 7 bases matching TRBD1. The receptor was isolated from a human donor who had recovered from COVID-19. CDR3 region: CASSYTGVPGGYGYTF. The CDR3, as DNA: TGTGCCAGCAGCTATACAGGGGTCCCGGGCGGCTATGGCTACACCTTC.